The rows below give T cell receptor beta chains drawn from one sample of a study of blood T cell repertoires in COVID-19. The data were produced by immunoSEQ multiplex PCR, yet TCRdb's version contains in-frame clones alone and is incomplete. The sample lists over 250,000 clones; about 86% were seen once. What was sequenced was PBMCs or T cells enriched from blood (not recorded which). The source of these receptors is a man younger than 40 with acute COVID-19. Each CDR3 is given with its conserved first and last residue. A D gene is named only where the DNA matches it firmly. Size values are once, few and many counts, or a class for expanded clones, and some rows have none.

V	D	size	J	CDR3	DNA
TRBV3-1/TRBV3-2	TRBD1	once	TRBJ2-2	CASSQGGQGRVGDTGELFF	TGTGCCAGCAGCCAAGGGGGACAGGGGAGAGTTGGGGACACCGGGGAGCTGTTTTTT
TRBV5-6	-	once	TRBJ1-2	CASSLGQGLASNYGYTF	TGTGCCAGCAGCTTGGGGCAGGGTCTCGCCTCTAACTATGGCTACACCTTC
TRBV7-3	-	-	TRBJ2-1	CASSLTWSTAGEQFF	TGTGCCAGCAGCTTAACATGGTCCACGGCGGGTGAGCAGTTCTTC
TRBV12-3/TRBV12-4	-	-	TRBJ1-2	CASSRLGYTF	TGTGCCAGCTCCAGACTCGGCTACACCTTC
TRBV2	-	many	TRBJ1-3	CARQGGNTIYF	TGTGCCAGACAGGGTGGAAACACCATATATTTT
TRBV19	-	-	TRBJ2-1	CASSITHLSSYNEQFF	TGTGCCAGTAGTATTACCCACCTAAGCTCCTACAATGAGCAGTTCTTC
TRBV6-4	-	few	TRBJ2-1	CASSEAGPQLKQFF	TGTGCCAGCAGTGAGGCGGGACCCCAGTTGAAGCAGTTCTTC
TRBV11-2	-	few	TRBJ1-2	CASSLNEDYGYTF	TGTGCCAGCAGCTTAAACGAGGATTACGGCTACACCTTC
TRBV10-1	-	-	TRBJ1-5	CAGQPQGKPQHF	TGCGCCGGACAGCCCCAAGGGAAGCCCCAGCATTTT
TRBV3-1/TRBV3-2	TRBD1	-	TRBJ2-5	CASSQRGQQETQYF	TGTGCCAGCAGCCAAAGGGGGCAACAAGAGACCCAGTACTTC
TRBV27	TRBD2	-	TRBJ2-3	CASKTSGHTDTQYF	TGTGCCAGCAAGACTAGCGGACACACAGATACGCAGTATTTT
TRBV7-9	-	-	TRBJ1-5	CASSIDRLAQHF	TGTGCCAGCAGCATAGACAGGCTGGCCCAGCATTTT
TRBV6-6	-	-	TRBJ2-1	CASSSPGSRVNEQFF	TGTGCCAGCAGTTCCCCCGGGAGTAGGGTAAATGAGCAGTTCTTC
TRBV6-5	TRBD1	-	TRBJ1-1	CASTPATGVHTEAFF	TGTGCCAGCACTCCCGCGACAGGGGTTCACACTGAAGCTTTCTTT
TRBV15	-	-	TRBJ1-5	CATTRDSGFNQPQHF	TGTGCCACCACCCGGGACTCCGGATTCAATCAGCCCCAGCATTTT
TRBV12-3/TRBV12-4	-	-	TRBJ1-1	CASSLSGEVEAFF	TGTGCCAGCAGTTTGTCAGGGGAAGTCGAAGCTTTCTTT
TRBV6-5	TRBD2	-	TRBJ2-1	CASSPEAGGPNEQFF	TGTGCCAGCTCACCCGAAGCGGGGGGGCCGAATGAGCAGTTCTTC
TRBV7-3	-	-	TRBJ1-1	CASSLMGQGEAFF	TGTGCCAGCAGCTTAATGGGCCAGGGTGAAGCTTTCTTT
TRBV18	TRBD1	-	TRBJ2-2	CASSPGTGGTGELFF	TGTGCCAGCTCACCAGGGACAGGGGGCACCGGGGAGCTGTTTTTT
TRBV18	-	few	TRBJ2-1	CASSPGQDSYNEQFF	TGTGCCAGCTCACCAGGTCAGGACAGCTACAATGAGCAGTTCTTC
TRBV30	TRBD1	once	TRBJ2-3	CAWSVIPRTGADTQYF	TGTGCCTGGAGTGTAATCCCCAGGACAGGAGCAGATACGCAGTATTTT
TRBV19	TRBD2	-	TRBJ2-3	CASGTSGAISTDTQYF	TGTGCCAGCGGGACTAGCGGGGCAATTAGCACAGATACGCAGTATTTT
TRBV11-2	-	-	TRBJ1-1	CASSPAWGRGDPEAFF	TGTGCCAGCAGCCCCGCCTGGGGCAGGGGAGATCCTGAAGCTTTCTTT
TRBV3-1/TRBV3-2	-	-	TRBJ1-6	CASSQGTFTYNSPLHF	TGTGCCAGCAGTCAGGGTACATTCACCTATAATTCACCCCTCCACTTT
TRBV7-3	TRBD2	-	TRBJ2-2	CASSWTSGSGTGELFF	TGTGCCAGCAGCTGGACTAGCGGGAGCGGCACCGGGGAGCTGTTTTTT
TRBV18	-	-	TRBJ1-6	CASSPDTSSYNSPLHF	TGTGCCAGCTCACCAGACACAAGCTCCTATAATTCACCCCTCCACTTT
TRBV2	TRBD2	-	TRBJ2-3	CASTPGGVTDTQYF	TGTGCCAGCACCCCGGGGGGGGTCACAGATACGCAGTATTTT
TRBV18	-	-	TRBJ1-5	CASSSGSNQPQHF	TGTGCCAGCTCTTCGGGGAGTAATCAGCCCCAGCATTTT
TRBV19	TRBD1	-	TRBJ2-3	CASSAWDRGTDTQYF	TGTGCCAGTAGTGCCTGGGACAGGGGTACAGATACGCAGTATTTT
TRBV6-1	-	-	TRBJ2-5	CASSEAVRGWTQYF	TGTGCCAGCAGTGAAGCGGTCCGAGGATGGACCCAGTACTTC
TRBV5-1	TRBD1	few	TRBJ1-4	CASSLTTSGTGGEKLFF	TGCGCCAGCAGCTTGACTACTTCGGGGACAGGGGGTGAAAAACTGTTTTTT
TRBV24-1	-	few	TRBJ1-2	CATSDPFYGYTF	TGTGCCACCAGTGATCCCTTCTATGGCTACACCTTC
TRBV14	-	-	TRBJ2-2	CASSSRRELFF	TGTGCCAGCAGCTCTAGGAGGGAGCTGTTTTTT
TRBV5-1	-	-	TRBJ1-5	CASSLGALSSQPQHF	TGCGCCAGCAGCTTGGGGGCCCTTTCGAGTCAGCCCCAGCATTTT
TRBV27	TRBD1	-	TRBJ2-3	CASRGGQGRADTQYF	TGTGCCAGCAGAGGAGGACAGGGTCGGGCAGATACGCAGTATTTT
TRBV5-1	-	-	TRBJ1-2	CASSLEVGSYGYTF	TGCGCCAGCAGCTTGGAGGTGGGGAGCTATGGCTACACCTTC
TRBV19	-	-	TRBJ1-2	CASSIETVYGYTF	TGTGCCAGTAGTATTGAGACAGTCTATGGCTACACCTTC
TRBV2	TRBD1	few	TRBJ1-2	CATKPGQQSFGYTF	TGTGCCACCAAACCGGGACAGCAGTCGTTCGGCTACACCTTC
TRBV7-6	-	-	TRBJ1-1	CASSLGTRAEAFF	TGTGCCAGCAGCTTAGGGACGAGGGCTGAAGCTTTCTTT
TRBV7-9	-	-	TRBJ1-6	CASSPNGQGNSPLHF	TGTGCCAGCAGCCCAAATGGGCAGGGTAATTCACCCCTCCACTTT
TRBV2	TRBD2	-	TRBJ2-2	CASGLAENTGELFF	TGTGCCAGCGGGCTAGCGGAGAACACCGGGGAGCTGTTTTTT
TRBV29-1	-	once	TRBJ2-1	CSVTPNEQFF	TGCAGCGTGACTCCGAATGAGCAGTTCTTC
TRBV7-9	TRBD1	-	TRBJ1-2	CASSLNRGPSGYGYTF	TGTGCCAGCAGCTTAAACAGGGGGCCTTCCGGCTATGGCTACACCTTC
TRBV12-3/TRBV12-4	-	-	TRBJ1-1	CASRDSPNTEAFF	TGTGCCAGCAGGGACAGCCCGAACACTGAAGCTTTCTTT
TRBV6-5	-	-	TRBJ1-1	CASSSKGRGRTEAFF	TGTGCCAGCAGCTCAAAAGGGAGGGGCAGGACTGAAGCTTTCTTT
TRBV6-5	-	-	TRBJ1-3	CASGYDRNSGNTIYF	TGTGCCAGCGGATACGACAGGAACTCTGGAAACACCATATATTTT
TRBV2	TRBD2	-	TRBJ2-5	CASLRGGDQETQYF	TGTGCCAGCCTCCGCGGGGGAGACCAAGAGACCCAGTACTTC
TRBV7-2	-	-	TRBJ1-1	CASSFAFLRGGEAFF	TGTGCCAGCAGCTTCGCATTTTTACGAGGAGGTGAAGCTTTCTTT
TRBV7-3	TRBD2	-	TRBJ2-1	CASGKSGRIVDEQFF	TGTGCCAGCGGAAAAAGCGGGAGAATCGTCGATGAGCAGTTCTTC
TRBV4-2	TRBD1	-	TRBJ2-5	CASSLTGTEKETQYF	TGTGCCAGCAGCCTAACCGGGACAGAGAAAGAGACCCAGTACTTC
TRBV29-1	TRBD1	-	TRBJ2-1	CSAALTGGGEQFF	TGCAGCGCGGCTTTGACAGGGGGAGGAGAGCAGTTCTTC
TRBV7-8	-	-	TRBJ2-1	CASSLWGGDEQFF	TGTGCCAGCAGCTTATGGGGAGGAGATGAGCAGTTCTTC
TRBV19	TRBD2	few	TRBJ2-1	CASLGLAGSGLSNEQFF	TGTGCCAGCTTGGGGCTAGCGGGATCTGGCCTATCGAATGAGCAGTTCTTC
TRBV5-1	-	-	TRBJ2-1	CASSPEGRGRSGYEQFF	TGTGCCAGCAGCCCGGAGGGACGGGGGAGGTCGGGGTATGAGCAGTTCTTC
TRBV14	-	-	TRBJ2-1	CASSRQPYNEQFF	TGTGCCAGCAGCCGACAGCCATACAATGAGCAGTTCTTC
TRBV7-2	TRBD2	-	TRBJ2-1	CASSLARGGFNEQFF	TGTGCCAGCAGCTTAGCGCGGGGGGGGTTTAATGAGCAGTTCTTC
TRBV5-4	-	-	TRBJ1-2	CASSASGTPFVYGYTF	TGTGCCAGCAGCGCCTCCGGGACACCCTTCGTCTATGGCTACACCTTC
TRBV4-2	-	-	TRBJ1-1	CASSPRTDNTEAFF	TGTGCCAGCAGCCCTCGGACAGATAACACTGAAGCTTTCTTT
TRBV24-1	-	-	TRBJ1-5	CATSAGLNQPQHF	TGTGCCACCAGTGCAGGACTCAATCAGCCCCAGCATTTT
TRBV5-1	TRBD2	once	TRBJ2-1	CASSFRLAGGPGEQFF	TGCGCCAGCAGCTTTCGACTAGCGGGGGGGCCGGGTGAGCAGTTCTTC